The clone carrying this T cell receptor (beta chain) was seen once. The antigen remains undetermined. Germline V gives CDR1 LGHNA, CDR2 YSLEER. This CDR3 is 15 amino acids long. Trimming stripped 2 bases from V and 2 bases from J, with 13 bases between. The PCR had 60 Vbeta and 13 Jbeta primers. In the source study's methods: It was a later analysis that counted about 80 million unique TCR beta chains, of which around 11 million were shared. Sequenced by immunoSEQ multiplex PCR; TCRdb stores in-frame clones only, minus some. The D gene and trimming were derived from the DNA, and the V and J assignments and clone size from that table. Altogether over 130,000 clones are present, 82% being singletons, with the ten largest covering around 2.4%. These data are taken from a study of cytomegalovirus exposure and HLA in healthy donors. General study points: A prior analysis recorded that most TCR beta V segments were productive about 87% or about 30% of the time. Presence/absence analyses supposed approximately even sequencing depth among donors.

Though nominally healthy at sampling, donors likely had unrecorded immune exposures. This TCR was recovered from a male donor in good health and CMV-seronegative. Source material: PBMCs. The chain has TRBV4-3 and TRBJ2-7, with D possibly TRBD1 on 6 matching bases. CDR3 amino acids: CASSQTRDIAYEQYF. Here the CDR3 DNA reads TGCGCCAGCAGCCAAACCCGGGACATAGCCTACGAGCAGTACTTC.